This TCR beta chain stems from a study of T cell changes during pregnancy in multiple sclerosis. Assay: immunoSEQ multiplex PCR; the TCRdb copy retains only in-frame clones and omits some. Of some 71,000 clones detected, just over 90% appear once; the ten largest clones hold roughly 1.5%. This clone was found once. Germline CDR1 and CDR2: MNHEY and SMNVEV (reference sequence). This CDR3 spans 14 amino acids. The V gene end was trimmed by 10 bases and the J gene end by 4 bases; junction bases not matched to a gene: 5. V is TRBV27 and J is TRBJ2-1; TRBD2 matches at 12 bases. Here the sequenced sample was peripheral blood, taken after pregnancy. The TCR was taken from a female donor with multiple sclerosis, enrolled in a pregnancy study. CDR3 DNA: TGTGCCAACACGACTAGCGGGAGTTACAATGAGCAGTTCTTC. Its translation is CANTTSGSYNEQFF.